This entry lists 3 T cell receptor beta chains sequenced from one sample in a study of control samples from healthy donors and cancer patients. Assay: immunoSEQ multiplex PCR; the TCRdb copy retains only in-frame clones and omits some. The data hold about 130,000 clones, with about 88% observed a single time. Sequenced material: blood. Receptors were obtained from a man aged 18 to 30 in good health.

This clone was detected a few times. The chain is built from TRBV2 and TRBJ1-5, with TRBD1 matching 7 bases. V shed 5 bases, J shed 5 bases, and the junction held 15 bases outside the gene matches. CDR1 and CDR2 (germline): SNHLY, FYNNEI. The CDR3 runs to 17 residues. The CDR3 region has the DNA TGTGCCAGCAGTTTTAGTGGGATGACAGGGCCCGATCAGCCCCAGCATTTT. Protein sequence: CASSFSGMTGPDQPQHF.

The chain carries TRBV9 and TRBJ2-7, with 8 positions matching TRBD1. This CDR3 has 15 residues. The trim removed 3 bases at V and 3 bases at J, leaving 8 bases unmatched. CDR1 is SGDLS and CDR2 is YYNGEE in the germline V gene. The CDR3 region has the DNA TGTGCCAGCAGCGCTCAACCGGGACAGGACTACGAGCAGTACTTC. It specifies CASSAQPGQDYEQYF.

The rearrangement uses TRBV4-2 and TRBJ1-2; no definite D call. The CDR3 runs to 11 residues. V was cut by 0 bases and J by 7 bases, with 3 bases left in between. Germline assignment: CDR1 LGHNA and CDR2 YNFKEQ. The CDR3 reads CASSQDRGYTF. CDR3 coding DNA: TGTGCCAGCAGCCAAGATCGTGGCTACACCTTC.